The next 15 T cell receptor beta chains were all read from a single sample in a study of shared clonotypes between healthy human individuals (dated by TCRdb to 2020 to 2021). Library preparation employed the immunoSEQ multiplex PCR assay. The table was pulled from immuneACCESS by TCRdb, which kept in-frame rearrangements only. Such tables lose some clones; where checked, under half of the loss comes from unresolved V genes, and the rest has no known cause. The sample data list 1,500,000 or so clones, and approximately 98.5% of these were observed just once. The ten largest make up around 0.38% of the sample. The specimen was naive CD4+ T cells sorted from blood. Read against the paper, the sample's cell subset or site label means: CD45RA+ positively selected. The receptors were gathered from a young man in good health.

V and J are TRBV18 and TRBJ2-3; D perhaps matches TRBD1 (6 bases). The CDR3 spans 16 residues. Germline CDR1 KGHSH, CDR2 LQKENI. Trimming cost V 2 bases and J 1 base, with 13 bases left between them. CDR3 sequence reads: CASSPVRQAGTDTQYF. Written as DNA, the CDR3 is TGTGCCAGCTCACCAGTAAGACAGGCCGGCACAGATACGCAGTATTTT.

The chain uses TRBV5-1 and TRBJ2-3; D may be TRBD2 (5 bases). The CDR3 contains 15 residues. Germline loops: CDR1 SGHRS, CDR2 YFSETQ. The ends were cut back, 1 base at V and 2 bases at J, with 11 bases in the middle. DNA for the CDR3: TGCGCCAGCAGCTTGTTCAACGGGAACACAGATACGCAGTATTTT. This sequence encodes CASSLFNGNTDTQYF. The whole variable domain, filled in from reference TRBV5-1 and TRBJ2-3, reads KAGVTQTPRYLIKTRGQQVTLSCSPISGHRSVSWYQQTPGQGLQFLFEYFSETQRNKGNFPGRFSGRQFSNSRSEMNVSTLELGDSALYLCASSLFNGNTDTQYFGPGTRLTVL.

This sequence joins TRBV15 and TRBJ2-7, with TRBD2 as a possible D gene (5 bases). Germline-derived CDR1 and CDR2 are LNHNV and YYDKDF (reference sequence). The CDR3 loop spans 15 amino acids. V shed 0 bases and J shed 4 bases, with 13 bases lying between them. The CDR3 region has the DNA TGTGCCACCAGCAGAGAAATGAGGGCGACTTACGAGCAGTACTTC. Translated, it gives CATSREMRATYEQYF.

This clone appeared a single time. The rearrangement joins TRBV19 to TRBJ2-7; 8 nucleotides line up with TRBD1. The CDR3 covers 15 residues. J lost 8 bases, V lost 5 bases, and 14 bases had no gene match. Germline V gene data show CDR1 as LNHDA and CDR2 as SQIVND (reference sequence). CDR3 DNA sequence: TGTGCCAGTAGTTCTATCGGCGGACAGGGCGGGCAGCAGTACTTC. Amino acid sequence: CASSSIGGQGGQQYF.

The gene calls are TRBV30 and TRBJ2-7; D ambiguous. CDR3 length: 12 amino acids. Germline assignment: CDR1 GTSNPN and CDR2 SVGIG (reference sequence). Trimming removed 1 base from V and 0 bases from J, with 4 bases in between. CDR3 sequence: CAWSGHSYEQYF. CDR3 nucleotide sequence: TGTGCCTGGAGTGGACACTCCTACGAGCAGTACTTC. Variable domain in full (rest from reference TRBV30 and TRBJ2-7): SQTIHQWPATLVQPVGSPLSLECTVEGTSNPNLYWYRQAAGRGLQLLFYSVGIGQISSEVPQNLSASRPQDRQFILSSKKLLLSDSGFYLCAWSGHSYEQYFGPGTRLTVT.

CDR3 nucleotide sequence: TGTGCCAGCAGGCAGGATGCGGGCACTGAAGCTTTCTTT. Amino acid sequence: CASRQDAGTEAFF. The chain links TRBV2 to TRBJ1-1; no clear D gene. From germline, CDR1 is SNHLY and CDR2 FYNNEI. This CDR3 spans 13 amino acids. The V gene lost 6 bases and the J gene lost 4 bases, with 12 bases spanning the gap. The full variable domain, its missing parts supplied by reference TRBV2 and TRBJ1-1, is EPEVTQTPSHQVTQMGQEVILRCVPISNHLYFYWYRQILGQKVEFLVSFYNNEISEKSEIFDDQFSVERPDGSNFTLKIRSTKLEDSAMYFCASRQDAGTEAFFGQGTRLTVV.

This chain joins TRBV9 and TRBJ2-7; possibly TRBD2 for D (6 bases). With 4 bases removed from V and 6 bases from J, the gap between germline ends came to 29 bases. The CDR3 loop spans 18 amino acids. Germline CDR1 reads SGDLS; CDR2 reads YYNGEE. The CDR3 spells CASSLSPFGGAASLEQYF. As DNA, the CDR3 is TGTGCCAGCAGCCTCAGTCCTTTTGGAGGGGCCGCCTCCCTCGAGCAGTACTTC. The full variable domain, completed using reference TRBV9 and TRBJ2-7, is DSGVTQTPKHLITATGQRVTLRCSPRSGDLSVYWYQQSLDQGLQFLIQYYNGEERAKGNILERFSAQQFPDLHSELNLSSLELGDSALYFCASSLSPFGGAASLEQYFGPGTRLTVT.

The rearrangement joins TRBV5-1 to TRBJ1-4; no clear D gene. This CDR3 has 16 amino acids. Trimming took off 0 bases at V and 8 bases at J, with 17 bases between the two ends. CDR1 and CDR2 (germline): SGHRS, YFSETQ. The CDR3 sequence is CASSLDGVSSAEKLFF. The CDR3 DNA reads TGCGCCAGCAGCTTGGATGGTGTCAGTTCCGCGGAAAAACTGTTTTTT.

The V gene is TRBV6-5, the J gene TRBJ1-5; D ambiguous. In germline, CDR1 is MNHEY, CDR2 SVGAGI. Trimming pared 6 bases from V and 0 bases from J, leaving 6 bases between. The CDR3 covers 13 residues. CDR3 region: CASSSLSNQPQHF. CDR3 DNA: TGTGCCAGCAGCTCCCTTAGCAATCAGCCCCAGCATTTT.

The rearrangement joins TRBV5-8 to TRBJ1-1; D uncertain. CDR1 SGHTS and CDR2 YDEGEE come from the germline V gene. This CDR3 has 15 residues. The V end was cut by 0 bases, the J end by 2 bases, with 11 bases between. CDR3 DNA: TGTGCCAGCAGCTTGGGCTTTGCGGAAAACACTGAAGCTTTCTTT. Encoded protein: CASSLGFAENTEAFF.

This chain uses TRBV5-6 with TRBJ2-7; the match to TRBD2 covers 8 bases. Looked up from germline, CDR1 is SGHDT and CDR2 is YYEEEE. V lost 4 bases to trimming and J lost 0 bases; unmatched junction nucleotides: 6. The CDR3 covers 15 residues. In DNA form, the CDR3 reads TGTGCCAGCAGCCCTAGCGGGTATCCCTCCTACGAGCAGTACTTC. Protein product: CASSPSGYPSYEQYF.

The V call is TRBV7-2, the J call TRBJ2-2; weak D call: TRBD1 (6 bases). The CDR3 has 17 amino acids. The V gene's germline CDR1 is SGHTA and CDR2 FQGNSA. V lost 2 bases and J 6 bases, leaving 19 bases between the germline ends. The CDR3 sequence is CASSLIWQGRVAGELFF. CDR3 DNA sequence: TGTGCCAGCAGCTTAATTTGGCAGGGGAGAGTCGCCGGGGAGCTGTTTTTT. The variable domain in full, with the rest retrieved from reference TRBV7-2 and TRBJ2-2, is GAGVSQSPSNKVTEKGKDVELRCDPISGHTALYWYRQSLGQGLEFLIYFQGNSAPDKSGLPSDRFSAERTGGSVSTLTIQRTQQEDSAVYLCASSLIWQGRVAGELFFGEGSRLTVL.

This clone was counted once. The CDR3 here is CASSDRTGGVNEQYF. The CDR3 DNA sequence: TGTGCCAGCAGTGACAGGACAGGGGGTGTCAACGAGCAGTACTTC. The chain has TRBV6-1 and TRBJ2-7, with 10 bases fitting TRBD1. CDR1 is MNHNS and CDR2 is SASEGT in the germline V gene. The V segment lost 3 bases and the J segment 5 bases; nucleotides outside the gene matches: 7. The CDR3 is made up of 15 amino acids.

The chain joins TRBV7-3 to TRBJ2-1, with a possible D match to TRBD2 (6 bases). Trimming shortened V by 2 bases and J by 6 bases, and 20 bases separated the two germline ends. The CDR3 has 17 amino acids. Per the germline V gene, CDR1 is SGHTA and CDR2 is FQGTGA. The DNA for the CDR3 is TGTGCCAGCAGCTTATACCGGAGGAGGGCCTCAGGCAATGAGCAGTTCTTC. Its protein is CASSLYRRRASGNEQFF.

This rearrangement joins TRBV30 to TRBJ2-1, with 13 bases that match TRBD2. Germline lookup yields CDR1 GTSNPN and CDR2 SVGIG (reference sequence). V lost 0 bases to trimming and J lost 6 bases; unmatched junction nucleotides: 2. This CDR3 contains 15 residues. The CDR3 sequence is CAWSVLAGGRNEQFF. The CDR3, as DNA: TGTGCCTGGAGTGTACTAGCGGGAGGGCGCAATGAGCAGTTCTTC.